This record concerns one T cell receptor (delta chain) sequence. Germline loops: CDR1 TSWWSYY, CDR2 QGS. This CDR3 is built from 23 residues. V lost 6 bases to trimming and J lost 0 bases, with 30 bases between them. TCRdb ran CATT on the reads. This sample has roughly 4,400 delta-chain clones; 38% occur once, and the top ten carry approximately 14%. This entry belongs to a study of gamma-delta chains in newborns, infants, children. The wider study: Innate gammadelta T cells reportedly expand polyclonally right after birth, driven by microbial exposure, per the title.

The V call is TRDV1, the J call TRDJ3; either TRDD2 or TRDD3 may fit D (5 bases each). Material for sequencing was blood. This receptor was identified in a child who received the measles vaccine. The CDR3 is CALGADFPYWFLKSSWDTRQMFF. The CDR3 DNA reads as TGTGCTCTTGGCGCTGACTTCCCGTACTGGTTCTTAAAGAGCTCCTGGGACACCCGACAGATGTTTTTC.